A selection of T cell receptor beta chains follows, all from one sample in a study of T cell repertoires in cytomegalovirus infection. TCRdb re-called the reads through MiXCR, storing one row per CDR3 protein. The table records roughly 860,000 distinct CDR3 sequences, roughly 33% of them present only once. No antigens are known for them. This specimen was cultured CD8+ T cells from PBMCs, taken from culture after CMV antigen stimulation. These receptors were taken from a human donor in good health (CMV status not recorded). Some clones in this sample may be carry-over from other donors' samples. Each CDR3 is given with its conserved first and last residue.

CDR3: CASSPSTASAYEQYF
V: TRBV19
J: TRBJ2-7

CDR3: CASSLWGDGNTGELFF
V: TRBV11-2
J: TRBJ2-2

CDR3: CASSLMAADTQYF
V: TRBV11-2
J: TRBJ2-3

CDR3: CASTLAGPTDTQYF
V: TRBV28
J: TRBJ2-3

CDR3: CASSGPGLAGAPPSYNEQFF
V: TRBV6-1
J: TRBJ2-1

CDR3: CASSLTRAGNTIYF
V: TRBV7-8
J: TRBJ1-3

CDR3: CASSLAGLTEAFF
V: TRBV11-2
J: TRBJ1-1

CDR3: CASSLKRGPQTEAFF
V: TRBV7-4
J: TRBJ1-1

CDR3: CAMMWLATTDTQYF
V: TRBV10-3
J: TRBJ2-3

CDR3: CASSAPTSGTMFVSYNEQFF
V: TRBV10-2
J: TRBJ2-1

CDR3: CASSSERQGLSQPQHF
V: TRBV7-8
J: TRBJ1-5

CDR3: CASSHGAWASGEEEQFF
V: TRBV4-2
J: TRBJ2-1

CDR3: CSVVIPGGYGYTF
V: TRBV29-1
J: TRBJ1-2

CDR3: CACYGGLGYGYTF
V: TRBV2
J: TRBJ1-2

CDR3: CASSLARGLAGGEDEQFF
V: TRBV7-8
J: TRBJ2-1

CDR3: CASTPFGTGELFF
V: TRBV6-2/TRBV6-3
J: TRBJ2-2

CDR3: CASSSGGSGETQYF
V: TRBV7-9
J: TRBJ2-5

CDR3: CASTRRLAGDYNEQFF
V: TRBV7-9
J: TRBJ2-1

CDR3: CASTPGLVDQPQHF
V: TRBV6-8
J: TRBJ1-5

CDR3: CASSPREFMNTEAFF
V: TRBV27
J: TRBJ1-1

CDR3: CSVEWPAEAFF
V: TRBV29-1
J: TRBJ1-1

CDR3: CASSTPAAEAFF
V: TRBV19
J: TRBJ1-1

CDR3: CASSFPGGYNEQFF
V: TRBV28
J: TRBJ2-1

CDR3: CASGLALDRGQAGNQPQHF
V: TRBV12-5
J: TRBJ1-5

CDR3: CASRLSSGNTIYF
V: TRBV7-6
J: TRBJ1-3

CDR3: CASSLLADTYNEQFF
V: TRBV7-2
J: TRBJ2-1

CDR3: CASSLQTSGGAGDTQYF
V: TRBV12-3/TRBV12-4
J: TRBJ2-3

CDR3: CASRYLDRTNTEAFF
V: TRBV6-6
J: TRBJ1-1

CDR3: CASSQLGPIEQYF
V: TRBV7-6
J: TRBJ2-7

CDR3: CASKVSGEETQYF
V: TRBV7-6
J: TRBJ2-5

CDR3: CASSLAGRRNDTEAFF
V: TRBV7-4
J: TRBJ1-1

CDR3: CASSDSGARTDTQYF
V: TRBV5-6
J: TRBJ2-3

CDR3: CASSQRDGSYEQYF
V: TRBV4-1
J: TRBJ2-7

CDR3: CASSPSTGTGGTNGYTF
V: TRBV27
J: TRBJ1-2

CDR3: CATSLGRARGATNEKLFF
V: TRBV7-9
J: TRBJ1-4

CDR3: CASSLKISERLNTEAFF
V: TRBV7-6
J: TRBJ1-1

CDR3: CASSYSIGGSGNTIYF
V: TRBV6-6
J: TRBJ1-3

CDR3: CASSHITLYGYTF
V: TRBV4-1
J: TRBJ1-2

CDR3: CASSQDDGGTGELFF
V: TRBV4-3
J: TRBJ2-2

CDR3: CASSLNLPAYNEQFF
V: TRBV7-2
J: TRBJ2-1

CDR3: CASSFGASGTDTQYF
V: TRBV11-2
J: TRBJ2-3

CDR3: CASSQAWVDEQFF
V: TRBV14
J: TRBJ2-1

CDR3: CAIGVSYPGDRGHRSYTF
V: TRBV10-3
J: TRBJ1-2

CDR3: CASSSSDRGGETQYF
V: TRBV7-9
J: TRBJ2-5

CDR3: CASSPTDSYGYTF
V: TRBV7-3
J: TRBJ1-2

CDR3: CASRLWTSGGKETQYF
V: TRBV2
J: TRBJ2-5

CDR3: CASRRGKLFF
V: TRBV28
J: TRBJ1-4

CDR3: CASGADDSNQPQHF
V: TRBV9
J: TRBJ1-5

CDR3: CASSLALGRGGNQPQHF
V: TRBV7-8
J: TRBJ1-5

CDR3: CAIRVRAGDSTDTQYF
V: TRBV10-3
J: TRBJ2-3

CDR3: CASSLSGFDRSPYEQYF
V: TRBV27
J: TRBJ2-7

CDR3: CASSSSAPNTGELFF
V: TRBV12-3/TRBV12-4
J: TRBJ2-2

CDR3: CASSLSATGSRNTIYF
V: TRBV27
J: TRBJ1-3

CDR3: CASSRDSIGGNEQFF
V: TRBV19
J: TRBJ2-1

CDR3: CASSSWDSLGGGNTIYF
V: TRBV6-6
J: TRBJ1-3